Listed below are T cell receptor beta chains from one sample, sequenced in a study of shared clonotypes between healthy human individuals. Profiling relied on immunoSEQ multiplex PCR, and the TCRdb table lists in-frame clones only, not all of them. The sample shows approximately 250,000 clones, 60% to 80% of them seen only once. What was sequenced was memory CD4+ T cells sorted from blood. These receptors were taken from a man aged 30 to 45 in good health. Both conserved end residues are part of each CDR3. Fields, in order: V gene, D gene, J gene, clone size, CDR3 protein, CDR3 DNA. A D gene is named only where the DNA matches it firmly. Expanded clones are given a class, and other clones once, few, many or no size at all.

TRBV5-1,TRBD1,TRBJ2-6,NA,CASSLNTGTGEGSGANVLTF,TGCGCCAGCAGCTTAAATACCGGGACAGGGGAGGGATCTGGGGCCAACGTCCTGACTTTC
TRBV4-2,NA,TRBJ1-5,NA,CASSQVGNSNQPQHF,TGTGCCAGCAGCCAAGTAGGGAATAGCAATCAGCCCCAGCATTTT
TRBV5-1,NA,TRBJ2-2,NA,CASSSGTGVTVGELFF,TGCGCCAGCAGCTCCGGTACAGGAGTGACGGTCGGGGAGCTGTTTTTT
TRBV5-1,TRBD1,TRBJ2-3,NA,CASSTGGADTQYF,TGCGCCAGCAGTACAGGGGGCGCAGATACGCAGTATTTT
TRBV6-1,TRBD1,TRBJ1-2,NA,CASSERDRGDNGYTF,TGTGCCAGCAGTGAAAGGGACAGGGGGGATAATGGCTACACCTTC
TRBV7-2,TRBD2,TRBJ2-1,NA,CASSSPFSGRFNEQFF,TGTGCCAGCAGCTCACCATTTAGCGGGAGGTTCAATGAGCAGTTCTTC
TRBV6-1,NA,TRBJ2-1,NA,CASLLGEQFF,TGTGCCAGCCTCCTGGGGGAGCAGTTCTTC
TRBV30,TRBD2,TRBJ2-1,NA,CAWASSGRLHEQFF,TGTGCCTGGGCCAGTAGCGGGAGGTTACATGAGCAGTTCTTC
TRBV4-3,NA,TRBJ2-1,NA,CASSQDTGPGEQFF,TGCGCCAGCAGCCAGGATACCGGGCCTGGTGAGCAGTTCTTC
TRBV7-8,NA,TRBJ2-7,NA,CASSSQGTGEQYF,TGTGCCAGCAGCTCGCAGGGTACGGGCGAGCAGTACTTC
TRBV2,NA,TRBJ2-1,NA,CASSGGGIINEQFF,TGTGCCAGCAGCGGTGGCGGGATCATAAATGAGCAGTTCTTC
TRBV4-2,TRBD2,TRBJ2-5,NA,CASSQDRKREVRRETQYF,TGTGCCAGCAGCCAAGACCGAAAGCGGGAGGTAAGGCGAGAGACCCAGTACTTC
TRBV7-9,TRBD2,TRBJ2-4,NA,CASSFQGGRENIQYF,TGTGCCAGCAGCTTCCAGGGAGGGAGGGAAAACATTCAGTACTTC
TRBV4-3,NA,TRBJ2-7,NA,CASSQEFRKGGHYEQYF,TGCGCCAGCAGCCAAGAATTTAGAAAAGGGGGACACTACGAGCAGTACTTC
TRBV9,NA,TRBJ2-7,NA,CASSVAPVTSYEQYF,TGTGCCAGCAGCGTAGCTCCAGTAACTTCCTACGAGCAGTACTTC
TRBV29-1,NA,TRBJ2-3,NA,CSVGGADTTQYF,TGCAGCGTTGGGGGAGCGGATACTACGCAGTATTTT
TRBV11-2,NA,TRBJ2-2,NA,CASSRTVTGELFF,TGTGCCAGCAGCAGGACGGTGACCGGGGAGCTGTTTTTT
TRBV10-3,NA,TRBJ1-1,NA,CAISVKGSTEAFF,TGTGCCATCAGTGTCAAGGGGAGCACTGAAGCTTTCTTT
TRBV2,TRBD1,TRBJ2-7,NA,CASSEWTGGSYEQYF,TGTGCCAGCAGTGAATGGACAGGGGGTAGCTACGAGCAGTACTTC
TRBV15,TRBD2,TRBJ2-7,NA,CATSRGTSGAYEQYF,TGTGCCACCAGCAGGGGGACTAGCGGGGCCTACGAGCAGTACTTC
TRBV5-6,NA,TRBJ2-3,medium-sized,CASSPGPGTDTQYF,TGTGCCAGCAGCCCGGGCCCTGGCACAGATACGCAGTATTTT
TRBV7-9,NA,TRBJ1-4,NA,CASSLQSSGAKKLFF,TGTGCCAGCAGCTTACAGTCTTCGGGTGCAAAAAAACTGTTTTTT
TRBV27,NA,TRBJ2-7,NA,CASSRPGLYEQYF,TGTGCCAGCAGTCGGCCCGGTTTATACGAGCAGTACTTC
TRBV10-3,NA,TRBJ2-3,NA,CAIRTGVTSTDTQYF,TGTGCCATCCGGACGGGGGTTACTAGCACAGATACGCAGTATTTT
TRBV5-4,TRBD1,TRBJ2-7,NA,CASSLGGQGYEQYF,TGTGCCAGCAGCTTAGGAGGACAGGGTTACGAGCAGTACTTC
TRBV7-3,TRBD2,TRBJ2-1,few,CASSPQRLAGGPIEQFF,TGTGCCAGCAGCCCCCAACGACTAGCGGGAGGGCCTATTGAGCAGTTCTTC
TRBV6-1,TRBD1,TRBJ1-5,NA,CASIRDRDGQPQHF,TGTGCCAGTATCCGGGACAGGGATGGACAGCCCCAGCATTTT
TRBV2,NA,TRBJ1-5,few,CASSETRNQPQHF,TGTGCCAGCAGTGAGACGAGGAATCAGCCCCAGCATTTT
TRBV7-9,NA,TRBJ1-1,NA,CASRVTEAFF,TGTGCCAGCAGGGTAACCGAAGCTTTCTTT
TRBV7-8,TRBD2,TRBJ2-7,NA,CASSLGTSGSEQYF,TGTGCCAGCAGCTTAGGGACTAGCGGGAGCGAGCAGTACTTC
TRBV7-2,TRBD2,TRBJ2-7,few,CASSSAGSTYEQYF,TGTGCCAGCAGCTCAGCGGGATCAACCTACGAGCAGTACTTC
TRBV15,NA,TRBJ2-1,NA,CATSAPTGRRHNEQFF,TGTGCCACCAGCGCTCCCACCGGTCGGCGGCACAATGAGCAGTTCTTC
TRBV7-2,TRBD1,TRBJ2-7,NA,CASSPPPGQGGAYEQYF,TGTGCCAGCAGCCCCCCCCCTGGACAGGGAGGAGCCTACGAGCAGTACTTC
TRBV2,NA,TRBJ2-1,few,CASSEDRYEQFF,TGTGCCAGCAGTGAAGACAGGTATGAGCAGTTCTTC
TRBV2,NA,TRBJ2-3,NA,CASSESEHTDTQYF,TGTGCCAGCAGTGAGTCGGAGCACACAGATACGCAGTATTTT
TRBV5-4,TRBD1,TRBJ1-2,NA,CASSPQGQGVYGYTF,TGTGCCAGCAGCCCCCAGGGACAGGGTGTCTATGGCTACACCTTC
TRBV7-8,NA,TRBJ1-4,NA,CASSLQSLRRIANEKLFF,TGTGCCAGCAGCTTACAATCTCTCCGCAGAATAGCTAATGAAAAACTGTTTTTT
TRBV5-1,NA,TRBJ2-7,NA,CASSVLTVYEQYF,TGCGCCAGCAGCGTACTGACAGTTTACGAGCAGTACTTC
TRBV11-2,TRBD2,TRBJ2-3,NA,CASSLDFRLASTDTQYF,TGTGCCAGCAGCTTAGATTTTCGACTAGCGAGCACAGATACGCAGTATTTT
TRBV28,NA,TRBJ1-2,NA,CASSSPGTFYGYTF,TGTGCCAGCAGTAGCCCCGGGACCTTCTATGGCTACACCTTC
TRBV4-1,NA,TRBJ2-1,NA,CASSQDTRPSVTYNEQFF,TGCGCCAGCAGCCAAGACACCCGACCTAGCGTGACCTACAATGAGCAGTTCTTC
TRBV6-1,NA,TRBJ2-3,NA,CASSEAARGYTQYF,TGTGCCAGCAGTGAAGCGGCGAGGGGGTATACGCAGTATTTT
TRBV19,NA,TRBJ2-2,NA,CASSIIPGELFF,TGTGCCAGTAGTATTATCCCCGGGGAGCTGTTTTTT
TRBV10-2,TRBD1,TRBJ2-5,NA,CASREGGTGETQYF,TGCGCCAGCAGAGAGGGCGGGACAGGGGAGACCCAGTACTTC
TRBV29-1,NA,TRBJ2-7,NA,CSVEGKGGSYEQYF,TGCAGCGTTGAAGGGAAGGGGGGGTCCTACGAGCAGTACTTC
TRBV5-4,NA,TRBJ1-4,NA,CASSLGAHEKLFF,TGTGCCAGCAGCTTGGGCGCCCATGAAAAACTGTTTTTT